This TCR beta chain emerged from a study of cytomegalovirus exposure and HLA in healthy donors. Sequenced by immunoSEQ multiplex PCR; TCRdb stores in-frame clones only, minus some. The repertoire has under 95,000 clones, approximately 93% of them found once; the top ten carry 2.1%. This CDR3 has 14 residues. Per germline, CDR1 SGHTA and CDR2 FQGNSA. V was trimmed by 7 bases and J by 4 bases, leaving 16 bases between them. This clone is a singleton in its sample. The specimen was PBMCs. The chain recombines TRBV7-2 with TRBJ1-2; D uncertain. The clonotype was recovered from a woman aged 18-29 years in good health and CMV-seronegative. In DNA, the CDR3 is TGTGCCAGCAACTACAAGAGCGGCCCCTATGGCTACACCTTC. Its protein product is CASNYKSGPYGYTF. The full variable domain, with the rest looked up from reference TRBV7-2 and TRBJ1-2, is GAGVSQSPSNKVTEKGKDVELRCDPISGHTALYWYRQSLGQGLEFLIYFQGNSAPDKSGLPSDRFSAERTGGSVSTLTIQRTQQEDSAVYLCASNYKSGPYGYTFGSGTRLTVV.